The next 27 T cell receptor beta chains were all read from a single sample in a study of blood T cell repertoires in COVID-19. TCRdb keeps only in-frame clones here, not all; method: immunoSEQ multiplex PCR. This sample has roughly 250,000 clones, with around 85% found just once. Sequences were obtained from peripheral blood. The receptors were sampled from a woman aged 25 to 39 with COVID-19, enrolled during active disease.

This clone has just one count. The J gene is TRBJ2-7, the V gene TRBV6-5; perhaps TRBD1 as D (5 bases). The CDR3 length is 14 residues. Germline lookup yields CDR1 MNHEY and CDR2 SVGAGI. Trimming removed 3 bases from V and 7 bases from J, with 16 bases in between. CDR3 sequence: CASSYSDNLGEQYF. CDR3 bases: TGTGCCAGCAGTTATTCGGACAATCTTGGAGAGCAGTACTTC.

The chain employs TRBV18 and TRBJ2-2; D is possibly TRBD1 (6 bases). V was cut by 3 bases and J by 1 base, with 12 bases left in between. This CDR3 is 16 amino acids long. CDR1 and CDR2 (germline): KGHSH, LQKENI. CDR3 loop: CASSPRGHLNTGELFF. In DNA, the CDR3 is TGTGCCAGCTCACCTAGGGGACACTTGAACACCGGGGAGCTGTTTTTT.

Only a few counts were recorded for this clone. The rearrangement joins TRBV19 to TRBJ2-7; possibly TRBD1 for D (5 bases). Germline V CDR1 and CDR2: LNHDA, SQIVND (reference sequence). V gave up 5 bases and J gave up 4 bases, with 15 bases separating them. This CDR3 has 14 amino acids. The CDR3 bases are TGTGCCAGTAGTCTCTCGACAGCCCCATACGAGCAGTACTTC. Translating it yields CASSLSTAPYEQYF.

The CDR3 nucleotides are TGTGCCAGCAAAGGACAGGGTGGTACCCTCCACTTT. Its protein is CASKGQGGTLHF. The V and J genes are TRBV28 and TRBJ1-6; the match to TRBD1 covers 8 bases. From germline, CDR1 is MDHEN and CDR2 SYDVKM. J was trimmed by 14 bases and V by 7 bases; bases with no gene match: 7. The CDR3 totals 12 residues.

This sequence joins TRBV7-6 and TRBJ2-3; no clear D. CDR1 is SGHVS, CDR2 FNYEAQ, per germline. Trimming stripped 1 base from V and 0 bases from J, with 8 bases between. The CDR3 has 15 amino acids. The CDR3 DNA reads TGTGCCAGCAGCTTAGGTGTCCAGAGCACAGATACGCAGTATTTT. Its translation is CASSLGVQSTDTQYF.

With respect to this clone: Other DNA sequences in this sample translate to the same CDR3. The chain joins TRBV3-1 (or the pseudogene TRBV3-2) to TRBJ2-3, with 7 bases lining up with TRBD1. V shed 4 bases and J 6 bases; nucleotides not matched to a gene: 7. The germline CDR1 and CDR2 sequences are LGHDT and YNNKEL (reference sequence). There are 14 residues in the CDR3. The CDR3 sequence: CASSRRGGADTQYF. CDR3 nucleotides: TGTGCCAGCAGCCGAAGAGGGGGCGCGGATACGCAGTATTTT.

This clone was counted only a few times. The chain has TRBV28 and TRBJ1-1; 10 bases align to TRBD1. The V gene end was trimmed by 7 bases and the J gene end by 4 bases; junction bases not matched to a gene: 3. The CDR3 has 13 residues. The germline CDR1 and CDR2 sequences are MDHEN and SYDVKM. CDR3 sequence (DNA): TGTGCCAGCACCCGGGACAGGGGCACTGAAGCTTTCTTT. It codes for CASTRDRGTEAFF.

This chain joins TRBV7-2 and TRBJ2-3; 8 bases map to TRBD1. With V trimmed by 5 bases and J by 2 bases, 9 bases remained unmatched. The CDR3 runs to 16 residues. The germline V gene encodes CDR1 SGHTA and CDR2 FQGNSA. CDR3 bases: TGTGCCAGCAGCCCTGGACAGGGTTTGTCCACAGATACGCAGTATTTT. Protein product: CASSPGQGLSTDTQYF.

This clone has only one observation. V usage is TRBV7-6 and J usage is TRBJ1-4; TRBD1 matches 7 bases. The CDR3 is 15 residues long. After removal of 5 bases from V and 3 bases from J, the junction contained 6 bases not matched to a gene. CDR1 is SGHVS, CDR2 FNYEAQ, per germline. The CDR3 loop reads CASSPRGKANEKLFF. The CDR3 region has the DNA TGTGCCAGCAGCCCCAGGGGGAAGGCTAATGAAAAACTGTTTTTT.

The CDR3: CSVGRGGGETQYF. CDR3 DNA sequence: TGCAGCGTGGGCCGCGGGGGGGGAGAGACCCAGTACTTC. The chain links TRBV29-1 to TRBJ2-5; 9 bases agree with TRBD2. Germline V gene sequence: CDR1 SQVTM, CDR2 ANQGSEA. CDR3 length: 13 residues. The V and J ends lost 6 bases and 4 bases, in that order; junction bases with no gene match: 6.

The chain uses TRBV24-1 and TRBJ1-4; 7 nucleotides line up with TRBD1. The CDR3 runs to 19 residues. Germline V lookup: CDR1 KGHDR, CDR2 SFDVKD. Germline trimming cut 7 bases from V and 0 bases from J; bases unmatched to any gene: 16. CDR3 in DNA: TGTGCCACCAGCGGAACTCGGCAGGGGGGCTCGGCAACTAATGAAAAACTGTTTTTT. It codes for CATSGTRQGGSATNEKLFF.

The gene calls are TRBV9 and TRBJ1-6; no clear D gene. Trimming took 6 bases from V and 6 from J, leaving 4 bases between them. Germline lookup yields CDR1 SGDLS and CDR2 YYNGEE. The CDR3 length is 11 residues. Here the CDR3 DNA reads TGTGCCAGCACTTTTAATTCACCCCTCCACTTT. Amino acid sequence: CASTFNSPLHF.

V usage is TRBV12-3 or TRBV12-4 and J usage is TRBJ1-4, with TRBD1 matching 8 bases. Losses at the gene ends were 11 bases for V and 7 bases for J; bases not matched to a gene: 9. This CDR3 spans 13 amino acids. This CDR3 is CASRQGWAEKLFF. In nucleotides, the CDR3 is TGTGCCTCACGACAGGGGTGGGCTGAAAAACTGTTTTTT.

A single count supports this clone. CDR3 in amino acids: CAWRNRDFPAKNIQYF. The CDR3 DNA reads as TGTGCCTGGAGAAACCGGGACTTCCCAGCCAAAAACATTCAGTACTTC. V gene TRBV30 combines with J gene TRBJ2-4; D is possibly TRBD2 (6 bases). The CDR3 totals 16 residues. V lost 3 bases to trimming and J lost 0 bases, with 15 bases between them. The germline gives CDR1 GTSNPN, CDR2 SVGIG (reference sequence).

There are a few counts of this clone. The chain carries TRBV4-1 and TRBJ1-1; D is possibly TRBD1 (5 bases). Germline V gene sequence: CDR1 MGHRA, CDR2 YSYEKL. The CDR3 consists of 14 residues. Trimming left V 0 bases short and J 6 bases short, with 11 bases between. The CDR3 spells CASSQEEGRAEAFF. CDR3 sequence (DNA): TGCGCCAGCAGCCAAGAGGAGGGGCGGGCTGAAGCTTTCTTT.

V and J are TRBV6-1 and TRBJ2-5; D remains unclear. Germline assignment: CDR1 MNHNS and CDR2 SASEGT. There are 14 residues in the CDR3. The V gene lost 2 bases and the J gene lost 2 bases, with 9 bases spanning the gap. This CDR3 is CASSEIYLQETQYF. CDR3 bases: TGTGCCAGCAGTGAAATCTACCTACAAGAGACCCAGTACTTC.

This clone has only a few counts. The chain carries TRBV6-6 and TRBJ2-5; D is unresolved. The CDR3 contains 13 residues. The germline V gene has CDR1 MNHNY and CDR2 SVGAGI (reference sequence). Trimming left V 3 bases short and J 4 bases short, with 9 bases between. The CDR3 DNA is TGTGCCAGCAGTTATGACAATCGAGAGACCCAGTACTTC. The encoded protein is CASSYDNRETQYF.

The genes are TRBV19 and TRBJ1-5; weak D call: TRBD1 (5 bases). Germline assignment: CDR1 LNHDA and CDR2 SQIVND (reference sequence). Trimming left V 6 bases short and J 0 bases short, with 12 bases between. The CDR3 spans 15 residues. CDR3 residues: CASRSTDYSNQPQHF. CDR3 in DNA: TGTGCCAGTAGATCGACAGATTATAGCAATCAGCCCCAGCATTTT.

The gene calls are TRBV5-1 and TRBJ2-1, with 7 bases that match TRBD2. The J segment lost 4 bases and the V segment lost 1 base, leaving 2 bases of the junction unmatched. The CDR3 runs 14 residues. CDR1 is SGHRS and CDR2 is YFSETQ in the germline V gene. CDR3 bases: TGCGCCAGCAGCTTGCGGGGGGATTACAATGAGCAGTTCTTC. It is translated as CASSLRGDYNEQFF.

This chain connects TRBV12-3 or TRBV12-4 to TRBJ1-6; D may be TRBD1 (6 bases). This CDR3 contains 11 residues. V lost 8 bases to trimming and J lost 7 bases, with 6 bases between them. The CDR3 sequence is CASDRNSPLHF. The DNA of the CDR3 is TGTGCCAGCGACAGGAATTCACCCCTCCACTTT.

The V gene is TRBV19, the J gene TRBJ1-5; TRBD1 is a possible D gene (6 bases). Trimming took 5 bases from V and 10 from J, leaving 18 bases between them. The CDR3 has 14 residues. The germline CDR1 and CDR2 sequences are LNHDA and SQIVND (reference sequence). CDR3 region: CASSRGGRYSPQHF. The DNA of the CDR3 is TGTGCCAGTAGTCGGGGGGGCCGTTACAGCCCCCAGCATTTT.

This clone has a single count. This chain connects TRBV5-6 to TRBJ2-5; TRBD1 is a possible D gene (7 bases). The CDR3 length is 14 residues. V lost 3 bases to trimming and J lost 4 bases, with 13 bases between them. Per germline, CDR1 SGHDT and CDR2 YYEEEE. The CDR3 DNA sequence: TGTGCCAGCAGCTGGGGGGACAGCGGAGAGACCCAGTACTTC. Its protein is CASSWGDSGETQYF. Supplemented by reference TRBV5-6 and TRBJ2-5, the full variable domain reads DAGVTQSPTHLIKTRGQQVTLRCSPKSGHDTVSWYQQALGQGPQFIFQYYEEEERQRGNFPDRFSGHQFPNYSSELNVNALLLGDSALYLCASSWGDSGETQYFGPGTRLLVL.

The chain employs TRBV4-1 and TRBJ2-1; D not certain. V shed 2 bases and J shed 5 bases, with 7 bases lying between them. Per germline, CDR1 MGHRA and CDR2 YSYEKL. The CDR3 totals 13 residues. CDR3 DNA: TGCGCCAGCAGCCAATACAGAGACAATGAGCAGTTCTTC. It codes for CASSQYRDNEQFF.

This rearrangement joins TRBV11-2 to TRBJ2-1, with 8 bases matching TRBD2. The CDR3 covers 14 residues. CDR1 is SGHAT and CDR2 is FQNNGV in the germline V gene. V trimming: 5 bases; J trimming: 7 bases; junction bases outside the gene matches: 7. In DNA, the CDR3 is TGTGCCAGCAGCCACCCCGGGACTAGAAATGAGCAGTTCTTC. Protein: CASSHPGTRNEQFF. The full variable domain, with the rest looked up from reference TRBV11-2 and TRBJ2-1, is EAGVAQSPRYKIIEKRQSVAFWCNPISGHATLYWYQQILGQGPKLLIQFQNNGVVDDSQLPKDRFSAERLKGVDSTLKIQPAKLEDSAVYLCASSHPGTRNEQFFGPGTRLTVL.

On this clone itself: Additional DNA sequences in this sample encode the identical CDR3. The V gene is TRBV6-5, the J gene TRBJ2-7; TRBD2 might be the D (6 bases). V was pared by 0 bases and J by 4 bases, with 10 bases between. Germline-derived CDR1 and CDR2 are MNHEY and SVGAGI. The CDR3 has 14 amino acids. The CDR3 DNA follows: TGTGCCAGCAGTTACTCGGCGGGATTTTACGAGCAGTACTTC. It yields the protein CASSYSAGFYEQYF.

V and J are TRBV9 and TRBJ2-7, with no clear D. Germline V CDR1 and CDR2: SGDLS, YYNGEE. V shed 0 bases and J shed 4 bases, with 11 bases lying between them. The CDR3 loop spans 14 amino acids. This chain's CDR3 is CASSVETFGYEQYF. CDR3 DNA: TGTGCCAGCAGCGTAGAAACGTTCGGGTACGAGCAGTACTTC.

Only one count was recorded for this clone. J is TRBJ2-7 and V is TRBV12-5; tentative D call: TRBD1 (6 bases). The germline V and J ends were trimmed by 5 bases and 2 bases, with 19 bases remaining between them. CDR3 length: 16 residues. In germline, CDR1 is LGHNT, CDR2 FRNRAP. The CDR3, as DNA: TGTGCTAGTGGTCTGCTGCGGACAGAGTTCACCTACGAGCAGTACTTC. This codes for CASGLLRTEFTYEQYF.